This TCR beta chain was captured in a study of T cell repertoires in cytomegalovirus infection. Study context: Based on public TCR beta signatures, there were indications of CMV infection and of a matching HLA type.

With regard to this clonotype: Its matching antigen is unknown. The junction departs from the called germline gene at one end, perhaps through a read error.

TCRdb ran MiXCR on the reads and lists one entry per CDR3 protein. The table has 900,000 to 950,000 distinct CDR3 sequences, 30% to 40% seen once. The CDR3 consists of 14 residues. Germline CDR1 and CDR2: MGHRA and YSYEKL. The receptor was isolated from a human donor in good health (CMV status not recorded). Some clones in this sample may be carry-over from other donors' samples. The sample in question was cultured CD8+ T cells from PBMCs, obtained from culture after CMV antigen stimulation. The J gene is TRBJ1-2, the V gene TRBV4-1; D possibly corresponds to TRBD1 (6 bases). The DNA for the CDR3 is TGCACCAGCAGCCAAGGGGGGACGGGGAACGGCTACACCTTC. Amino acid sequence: CTSSQGGTGNGYTF.